This T cell receptor beta chain stems from a study of early stage breast cancer tumors. Study-wide results and caveats: Most shared enriched TCRB sequences were commonly generated ones.

The V gene's germline CDR1 is MNHEY and CDR2 SVGAGI. The ends were cut back, 6 bases at V and 4 bases at J, with 9 bases in the middle. The CDR3 spans 12 residues. A remark on this clone: Its antigen remains unknown.

Generated by immunoSEQ multiplex PCR, the TCRdb table keeps only in-frame clones and is missing some. The repertoire has tens of thousands of clones, roughly 80% of them found once; the top ten carry roughly 1.5%. V is TRBV6-5 and J is TRBJ1-1; D is unresolved. The source is a person between 45 and 65 years old with breast cancer. Sequenced sample: blood. The chain's CDR3 is CASSHSGTEAFF. For the CDR3, the DNA is TGTGCCAGCAGCCACTCGGGCACTGAAGCTTTCTTT.